The rows below give T cell receptor beta chains drawn from one sample of a study of technical replicates of blood from a few donors. TCRdb's table, derived via immunoSEQ multiplex PCR, lists solely in-frame clones and lacks some. The sample consists of roughly 76,000 clones, about 93% of them appearing once. Input material: T cells isolated from PBMCs. Every receptor here comes from a human donor in good health. CDR3s include the opening cysteine and the closing phenylalanine or tryptophan. Fields, in order: clone size, J gene, V gene, D gene, CDR3 DNA, CDR3 protein. A D gene is named only where the DNA matches it firmly. Some rows have no size entry. The others give once, few or many, or a class for an expanded clone.

NA TRBJ1-1 TRBV11-3 TRBD1 TGTGCCAGCAGCCTGGGACAGGGCAACACTGAAGCTTTCTTT CASSLGQGNTEAFF
NA TRBJ2-7 TRBV7-9 TRBD2 TGTGCCAGCAGTTCTAGCGGGAGGCACTACGAGCAGTACTTC CASSSSGRHYEQYF
once TRBJ1-1 TRBV25-1 TRBD1 TGTGCCAGCAGTGCTGGACAGGCCACTGAAGCTTTCTTT CASSAGQATEAFF
NA TRBJ2-3 TRBV9 NA TGTGCCAGCAGCGTAGCGGCCGCGGCAGATACGCAGTATTTT CASSVAAAADTQYF
NA TRBJ2-5 TRBV6-1 NA TGTGCCAGCACCGGAGACCGGGTATCACAAGAGACCCAGTACTTC CASTGDRVSQETQYF
NA TRBJ2-1 TRBV11-2 TRBD2 TGTGCCAGCAGCCTGAGCGGGAGGATGAACAATGAGCAGTTCTTC CASSLSGRMNNEQFF
NA TRBJ2-7 TRBV27 TRBD1 TGTGCCAGCAGTTTAGGCAGGGGGTACGAGCAGTACTTC CASSLGRGYEQYF
NA TRBJ1-1 TRBV2 NA TGTGCCAGCAGCGCTGAGGGTGGCACTGAAGCTTTCTTT CASSAEGGTEAFF
NA TRBJ2-1 TRBV7-3 NA TGTGCCAGCAGCCCCGGGACTTCTTACAATGAGCAGTTCTTC CASSPGTSYNEQFF
NA TRBJ1-5 TRBV10-3 TRBD1 TGTGCCATCAGCCCTAGGCAGGGGGTTCAGCCCCAGCATTTT CAISPRQGVQPQHF
NA TRBJ2-1 TRBV7-9 NA TGTGCCAGCATAGCGGTAAATGAGCAGTTCTTC CASIAVNEQFF
once TRBJ2-3 TRBV27 NA TGTGCCAGCAGAGGCAGCGCCGGTACGCAGTATTTT CASRGSAGTQYF
NA TRBJ1-1 TRBV27 NA TGTGCCAGCAGTCCCTTGCGGGGGAACACTGAAGCTTTCTTT CASSPLRGNTEAFF
NA TRBJ1-1 TRBV2 NA TGTGCCAGCAGTGAAGGGGCCCCCGTCGCCACTGAAGCTTTCTTT CASSEGAPVATEAFF
NA TRBJ2-1 TRBV6-6 TRBD1 TGTGCCAGCAGAAGACAGGGCAGCCCCTACAATGAGCAGTTCTTC CASRRQGSPYNEQFF
NA TRBJ2-1 TRBV6-5 NA TGTGCCAGCAGTTACTTATCGCGGGCCAGGAACAATGAGCAGTTCTTC CASSYLSRARNNEQFF
NA TRBJ2-3 TRBV10-2 TRBD2 TGCGCCAGCAGTAGACTAGCGGGAGGGCCAGATACGCAGTATTTT CASSRLAGGPDTQYF
NA TRBJ2-7 TRBV6-6 NA TGTGCCAGCAGTTACTCGATTAGTAACGAGCAGTACTTC CASSYSISNEQYF
NA TRBJ2-7 TRBV6-1 NA TGTGCCAGCAGTGAAGCTACAGGTCCCACCTACGAGCAGTACTTC CASSEATGPTYEQYF
NA TRBJ1-1 TRBV25-1 TRBD1 TGTGCCAGCGGGCCTACAGGGGGGAACACTGAAGCTTTCTTT CASGPTGGNTEAFF
NA TRBJ1-2 TRBV30 NA TGTGCCTGGAGTGGGACAGCCAACTATGGCTACACCTTC CAWSGTANYGYTF
NA TRBJ1-3 TRBV11-1 NA TGTGCCAGCAGCTTTCAATCTGGAAACACCATATATTTT CASSFQSGNTIYF
NA TRBJ1-5 TRBV27 TRBD1 TGTGCCAGCAGTTTAACATTCGGGACAGGGGCACTCAATCAGCCCCAGCATTTT CASSLTFGTGALNQPQHF
NA TRBJ1-2 TRBV27 TRBD1 TGTGCCGCGGCAGGGGGTATCTATGGCTACACCTTC CAAAGGIYGYTF
NA TRBJ1-4 TRBV4-1 NA TGCGCCAGCAGCCAAGTATACATTAATGAAAAACTGTTTTTT CASSQVYINEKLFF
NA TRBJ2-3 TRBV7-3 NA TGTGCCAGCAGCTTGGACATCACAGATACGCAGTATTTT CASSLDITDTQYF
NA TRBJ2-2 TRBV4-3 NA TGCGCCAGCAGCCAAGATGGAGGGGAAAACGGGGAGCTGTTTTTT CASSQDGGENGELFF
NA TRBJ2-1 TRBV19 TRBD2 TGTGCCAGTAGTCTGTTGCGGGAGGTCAATGAGCAGTTCTTC CASSLLREVNEQFF
NA TRBJ2-1 TRBV6-1 TRBD2 TGTGCCAGCAGACTAGCGGGAGAGGTGGATGAGCAGTTCTTC CASRLAGEVDEQFF
NA TRBJ1-1 TRBV7-9 NA TGTGCCAGCACCATGGACACCTTGAACACTGAAGCTTTCTTT CASTMDTLNTEAFF
NA TRBJ1-2 TRBV27 NA TGTGCCAGCAGTTCGGACAGAGACTATGGCTACACCTTC CASSSDRDYGYTF
NA TRBJ1-2 TRBV19 NA TGTGCCAGTAGTATGTATCTAGTCGGACTCCTAGGAGGCTACACCTTC CASSMYLVGLLGGYTF
NA TRBJ2-7 TRBV7-8 TRBD2 TGTGCCAGCAGCTACGGGACTAGCGCCTCCTACGAGCAGTACTTC CASSYGTSASYEQYF